This T cell receptor beta chain comes out of a study of cytomegalovirus exposure and HLA in healthy donors. With 60 Vbeta and 13 Jbeta primers, the PCR was carried out. Profiling relied on immunoSEQ multiplex PCR, and the TCRdb table lists in-frame clones only, not all of them. This sample has 110,000 to 150,000 clones, with over 55% found just once. V lost 0 bases to trimming and J lost 3 bases, with 6 bases between them. Looked up from germline, CDR1 is KGHSH and CDR2 is LQKENI. This CDR3 comprises 13 residues. A word on this clone: The sample contains more than one DNA sequence encoding this CDR3.

This sequence joins TRBV18 and TRBJ2-7, with a possible D match to TRBD2 (6 bases). The clonotype originates from a man aged 40-55 years in good health and CMV-seronegative. The sequencing input was PBMCs. The CDR3 spells CASSPPGGYEQYF. CDR3 DNA: TGTGCCAGCTCACCACCGGGGGGCTACGAGCAGTACTTC. Complete variable domain (other parts from reference TRBV18 and TRBJ2-7): NAGVMQNPRHLVRRRGQEARLRCSPMKGHSHVYWYRQLPEEGLKFMVYLQKENIIDESGMPKERFSAEFPKEGPSILRIQQVVRGDSAAYFCASSPPGGYEQYFGPGTRLTVT.